This T cell receptor beta chain was found in a study of PD-1 blockade in classical Hodgkin lymphoma. General observations from the study: After ASCT, patients who started nivolumab under 1 year later were excluded. Nothing has yet pinned down what causes the repertoire differences, possibly disease activity or prior therapy. A significant rise in TCR diversity by C4D1 was seen for CD4+ but not CD8+ cells. The baseline diversity of complete responders showed similarity to that of newly diagnosed patients.

Notes on this clone: Its antigen is unidentified.

Sequencing was performed with immunoSEQ multiplex PCR; in TCRdb, only in-frame clones are kept and a portion is missing. The sample includes roughly 8,000 clones, 86% of them seen just once. Each and every patient relapsed after autologous stem cell transplantation, and patients got differing brentuximab vedotin exposure. Magnetic depletion of unwanted cells isolated CD4+ T cells from thawed PBMCs. The sequencing used CD4+ T cells from blood, collected at baseline. The source is a human donor with classical Hodgkin lymphoma.

The CDR3 nucleotides are TGTGCCTCTGACCTAAATAGGGCCTACGAGCAGTACTTC. This codes for CASDLNRAYEQYF. The chain recombines TRBV30 with TRBJ2-7; D ambiguous. The V and J ends lost 7 bases and 2 bases respectively, with 15 bases between them. Germline CDR1 GTSNPN, CDR2 SVGIG (reference sequence). This CDR3 is built from 13 residues. The full variable domain, with the rest looked up from reference TRBV30 and TRBJ2-7, is SQTIHQWPATLVQPVGSPLSLECTVEGTSNPNLYWYRQAAGRGLQLLFYSVGIGQISSEVPQNLSASRPQDRQFILSSKKLLLSDSGFYLCASDLNRAYEQYFGPGTRLTVT.